This entry lists 26 T cell receptor beta chains sequenced from one sample in a study of T cell responses to AZD1222 COVID-19 vaccine. Sequenced by immunoSEQ multiplex PCR; TCRdb stores in-frame clones only, minus some. The sample carries 89,000 or so clones, 75% to 95% recorded once. The sequencing used peripheral blood, collected 28 days after the second AZD1222 dose. These receptors all come from an adult who received the AZD1222 COVID-19 vaccine.

This chain connects TRBV27 to TRBJ1-6; 9 bases are a match to TRBD1. Germline V gene data show CDR1 as MNHEY and CDR2 as SMNVEV (reference sequence). Trimming cost V 7 bases and J 5 bases; bases outside gene matches: 6. The CDR3 spans 15 residues. The CDR3 spells CASTAGTGNNSPLHF. CDR3 sequence (DNA): TGTGCCAGCACCGCCGGGACAGGGAATAATTCACCCCTCCACTTT.

V gene TRBV5-1 combines with J gene TRBJ2-5, with D possibly being TRBD1 or TRBD2 (5 bases each). CDR3 length equals 14 residues. Germline CDR1 SGHRS, CDR2 YFSETQ. Trimming took 0 bases from V and 0 from J, leaving 6 bases between them. The CDR3 coding sequence is TGCGCCAGCAGCTTGGGGGGGTACCAAGAGACCCAGTACTTC. Protein: CASSLGGYQETQYF.

On this clone itself: Distinct nucleotide sequences in the sample also encode this CDR3. This chain uses TRBV29-1 with TRBJ2-2, with 11 bases identical to TRBD2. The trim removed 6 bases at V and 2 bases at J, leaving 2 bases unmatched. The CDR3 sequence is 14 residues long. CDR1 is SQVTM, CDR2 ANQGSEA, per germline. CDR3 DNA sequence: TGCAGCGTCGGGACTAGCGGAAACACCGGGGAGCTGTTTTTT. Translating it yields CSVGTSGNTGELFF.

The J gene is TRBJ2-1, the V gene TRBV27; D is unclear. Trimming cost V 5 bases and J 9 bases, with 20 bases left between them. The CDR3 runs 15 residues. Germline V gene data show CDR1 as MNHEY and CDR2 as SMNVEV (reference sequence). The CDR3 sequence: CASSALGSGVSEQFF. As DNA, the CDR3 is TGTGCCAGCAGTGCGCTAGGATCTGGGGTGAGTGAGCAGTTCTTC.

The rearrangement links TRBV13 to TRBJ2-7; TRBD1 matches at 11 bases. The CDR3 has 14 amino acids. The V gene's germline CDR1 is PRHDT and CDR2 FYEKMQ (reference sequence). With V trimmed by 4 bases and J by 5 bases, 4 bases remained unmatched. The CDR3 DNA sequence: TGTGCCAGCAGCTCGGGACAGGGGGGTGACGAGCAGTACTTC. Amino acids: CASSSGQGGDEQYF. The variable domain in full, completed from reference TRBV13 and TRBJ2-7, reads AAGVIQSPRHLIKEKRETATLKCYPIPRHDTVYWYQQGPGQDPQFLISFYEKMQSDKGSIPDRFSAQQFSDYHSELNMSSLELGDSALYFCASSSGQGGDEQYFGPGTRLTVT.

The chain recombines TRBV5-1 with TRBJ2-1; D is undetermined. This CDR3 spans 15 amino acids. Per germline, CDR1 SGHRS and CDR2 YFSETQ. V lost 0 bases, J lost 2 bases, and 9 bases lay in between. The CDR3 nucleotides read TGCGCCAGCAGCTTGGAAGGGTCCGCCTACAATGAGCAGTTCTTC. This encodes CASSLEGSAYNEQFF.

This clone showed up just a few times. The chain combines TRBV2 with TRBJ1-2; D may be TRBD1 (5 bases). The CDR3 has 15 residues. Germline V gene data show CDR1 as SNHLY and CDR2 as FYNNEI. Trimming cost V 6 bases and J 7 bases, with 21 bases left between them. CDR3 residues: CASSPDIRGWGGYTF. DNA of the CDR3: TGTGCCAGCAGCCCGGACATACGAGGGTGGGGTGGCTACACCTTC.

The chain has TRBV5-1 and TRBJ2-1; 7 nucleotides match TRBD2. CDR1 and CDR2 from the germline V gene are SGHRS and YFSETQ. J lost 4 bases, V lost 5 bases, and 6 bases had no gene match. The CDR3 sequence is 14 residues long. CDR3 sequence (DNA): TGCGCCAGCAGAGTCCTAGCGGAGTACAATGAGCAGTTCTTC. Its translation is CASRVLAEYNEQFF.

This chain uses TRBV6-4 with TRBJ2-6; 11 nucleotides align to TRBD1. Germline V CDR1 and CDR2: MRHNA, SNTAGT. The length of the CDR3 is 18 residues. Germline trimming cut 4 bases from V and 4 bases from J; bases unmatched to any gene: 9. CDR3 nucleotide sequence: TGTGCCAGCAGTGTGGGGACAGGGGGATCATCCGGGGCCAACGTCCTGACTTTC. This gives the protein CASSVGTGGSSGANVLTF.

The genes are TRBV27 and TRBJ1-1; the match to TRBD1 covers 8 bases. Germline lookup yields CDR1 MNHEY and CDR2 SMNVEV (reference sequence). V lost 5 bases to trimming and J lost 2 bases; unmatched junction nucleotides: 7. This CDR3 spans 15 amino acids. The CDR3: CASSPFGTGNTEAFF. In nucleotides, the CDR3 is TGTGCCAGCAGTCCGTTTGGGACAGGAAACACTGAAGCTTTCTTT.

The chain has TRBV9 and TRBJ1-1; D is unresolved. CDR1 and CDR2 (germline): SGDLS, YYNGEE. CDR3 length equals 14 residues. V was shortened by 0 bases and J by 5 bases, with 11 bases between the two germline ends. The CDR3 nucleotides are TGTGCCAGCAGCGTAGAAGTCGGGAATACTGAAGCTTTCTTT. Translated: CASSVEVGNTEAFF.

DNA of the CDR3: TGTGCCACCAGTGATAACCGGGACAGGGTAGAGACCCAGTACTTC. Encoded protein: CATSDNRDRVETQYF. The chain joins TRBV24-1 to TRBJ2-5; 9 positions match TRBD1. After removal of 3 bases from V and 4 bases from J, the junction contained 5 bases not matched to a gene. This CDR3 region has 15 residues. Germline CDR1 and CDR2: KGHDR and SFDVKD.

The sample holds one count of this clone. The J gene is TRBJ1-6, the V gene TRBV27; 8 bases match TRBD1. This CDR3 is built from 18 residues. In germline, CDR1 is MNHEY, CDR2 SMNVEV (reference sequence). With 0 bases clipped from V and 0 bases from J, the junction kept 4 bases outside the gene matches. CDR3 in amino acids: CASSLSGQVLSYNSPLHF. The CDR3 DNA is TGTGCCAGCAGTTTATCGGGACAGGTCCTCTCCTATAATTCACCCCTCCACTTT.

The chain joins TRBV6-5 to TRBJ1-2; D may be TRBD1 (5 bases). V gave up 6 bases and J gave up 2 bases, with 10 bases separating them. CDR3 length: 13 amino acids. The germline CDR1 and CDR2 sequences are MNHEY and SVGAGI. CDR3 DNA sequence: TGTGCCAGCAGCGCCAGGGCCAACTATGGCTACACCTTC. Amino acids: CASSARANYGYTF.

The V and J genes are TRBV6-5 and TRBJ1-3, with a tentative D call TRBD1 (5 bases). CDR3 length: 15 residues. Between the trimmed V and J ends, which lost 2 bases and 0 bases, there was a span of 8 bases. CDR1 and CDR2 (germline): MNHEY, SVGAGI. The CDR3 sequence: CASSYDRYSGNTIYF. Here the CDR3 DNA reads TGTGCCAGCAGTTACGACAGATACTCTGGAAACACCATATATTTT.

V usage is TRBV4-1 and J usage is TRBJ1-2, with D perhaps TRBD1 (5 bases). V gave up 8 bases and J gave up 2 bases, with 15 bases separating them. Germline V CDR1 and CDR2: MGHRA, YSYEKL. The CDR3 spans 14 residues. The CDR3, as DNA: TGCGCCAGCGGGACGGGGGAGAGCAACTATGGCTACACCTTC. Translation: CASGTGESNYGYTF.

This clone was seen a handful of times. The CDR3 DNA reads TGTGCCAGCAGCTTGGGAGGCGGGAGGAACATTCAGTACTTC. This gives the protein CASSLGGGRNIQYF. The chain uses TRBV5-4 and TRBJ2-4, with TRBD2 matching 8 bases. The germline gives CDR1 SGHNT, CDR2 YYREEE (reference sequence). V lost 0 bases to trimming and J lost 7 bases; unmatched junction nucleotides: 3. This CDR3 spans 14 amino acids.

The chain couples TRBV28 to TRBJ2-7; possible D gene TRBD2, 5 bases. The germline V gene encodes CDR1 MDHEN and CDR2 SYDVKM. Deletions cut 7 bases from V and 4 bases from J, with 23 bases between. The CDR3 spans 16 residues. CDR3 residues: CASTTLPRQRRYEQYF. The CDR3 bases are TGTGCCAGCACCACCTTACCCCGCCAGCGGAGGTACGAGCAGTACTTC.

V and J are TRBV10-3 and TRBJ1-2; 9 nucleotides agree with TRBD1. V lost 3 bases and J lost 8; bases outside the gene matches: 10. This CDR3 contains 15 residues. Germline V lookup: CDR1 ENHRY, CDR2 SYGVKD. Here the CDR3 DNA reads TGTGCCATCAGTGAATCGAGTGGACAGGGGTGGGGCTACACCTTC. Encoded protein: CAISESSGQGWGYTF.

The chain combines TRBV29-1 with TRBJ2-3; D may be TRBD1 (6 bases). The V gene lost 8 bases and the J gene lost 5 bases, with 17 bases spanning the gap. The V gene's germline CDR1 is SQVTM and CDR2 ANQGSEA. This CDR3 has 13 amino acids. The CDR3 region is CSPSVAGEDTQYF. The CDR3 nucleotides are TGCAGCCCCTCGGTGGCAGGGGAAGATACGCAGTATTTT.

The rearrangement links TRBV6-5 to TRBJ1-1; no clear D gene. The CDR3 contains 15 residues. The V gene's germline CDR1 is MNHEY and CDR2 SVGAGI. V lost 0 bases and J lost 4, with 12 bases in between. The CDR3 loop reads CASSYSPVRGTEAFF. The CDR3 DNA sequence: TGTGCCAGCAGTTACTCACCGGTCCGAGGCACTGAAGCTTTCTTT.

In this sample, this clone turned up once. This chain joins TRBV2 and TRBJ2-1; D tentatively reads TRBD1 or TRBD2 (5 bases each). The CDR3 runs 15 residues. The V and J ends lost 7 bases and 4 bases respectively, with 17 bases between them. Germline CDR1 is SNHLY and CDR2 is FYNNEI. Here the CDR3 reads CASIAGSQDYNEQFF. The CDR3 DNA reads TGTGCCAGCATAGCAGGGAGCCAGGATTACAATGAGCAGTTCTTC.

The chain joins TRBV6-5 to TRBJ1-2; the match to TRBD1 covers 10 bases. CDR3 length equals 15 residues. The V and J ends lost 8 bases and 5 bases, in that order; junction bases with no gene match: 11. Per the germline V gene, CDR1 is MNHEY and CDR2 is SVGAGI. The CDR3 DNA sequence: TGTGCCAGCGGGGGGACAGGGGCCGTGAAGTATGGCTACACCTTC. Residues: CASGGTGAVKYGYTF.

This chain connects TRBV2 to TRBJ2-1, with D possibly matching TRBD1 (5 bases). Germline assignment: CDR1 SNHLY and CDR2 FYNNEI. V shed 7 bases and J shed 4 bases, with 17 bases lying between them. The CDR3 runs to 15 residues. CDR3 bases: TGTGCCAGCAACCCCCAGGGCTTTCCATACAATGAGCAGTTCTTC. Residues: CASNPQGFPYNEQFF. Drawing the rest from reference TRBV2 and TRBJ2-1, the complete variable domain is EPEVTQTPSHQVTQMGQEVILRCVPISNHLYFYWYRQILGQKVEFLVSFYNNEISEKSEIFDDQFSVERPDGSNFTLKIRSTKLEDSAMYFCASNPQGFPYNEQFFGPGTRLTVL.

This clone was counted once. This sequence joins TRBV5-1 and TRBJ1-2; TRBD1 is a possible D gene (5 bases). The ends were cut back, 4 bases at V and 8 bases at J, with 15 bases in the middle. The germline CDR1 and CDR2 sequences are SGHRS and YFSETQ. The CDR3 covers 13 residues. The CDR3 DNA reads as TGCGCCAGCAGCGGAACCGGGACGGGGGGCTACACCTTC. Translation: CASSGTGTGGYTF.

This chain joins TRBV30 and TRBJ1-3; D possibly corresponds to TRBD1 (5 bases). The length of the CDR3 is 13 residues. The germline V gene encodes CDR1 GTSNPN and CDR2 SVGIG (reference sequence). V dropped 2 bases and J dropped 4 bases, with 9 bases sitting between them. The CDR3 sequence: CAWSPQGGNTIYF. DNA of the CDR3: TGTGCCTGGAGTCCCCAGGGCGGAAACACCATATATTTT. Together with reference TRBV30 and TRBJ1-3, the CDR3 gives the full variable domain: SQTIHQWPATLVQPVGSPLSLECTVEGTSNPNLYWYRQAAGRGLQLLFYSVGIGQISSEVPQNLSASRPQDRQFILSSKKLLLSDSGFYLCAWSPQGGNTIYFGEGSWLTVV.